This is a list of T cell receptor beta chains from one sample in a study of cytomegalovirus exposure and HLA in healthy donors. Sequencing was performed with immunoSEQ multiplex PCR; in TCRdb, only in-frame clones are kept and a portion is missing. The table records about 98,000 clones, under 75% of them present only once. Sequenced input: PBMCs. The receptors come from a man aged 50 or older in good health and CMV-seronegative. Both conserved end residues are part of each CDR3.

j_call v_call cdr3_aa
TRBJ1-4 TRBV6-1 CASSHDPGHNEKLFF
TRBJ2-1 TRBV4-2 CASSPSSSGRAGNEQFF
TRBJ2-7 TRBV7-2 CASSLGEFEQYF
TRBJ1-1 TRBV7-9 CASSFSGGITEAFF
TRBJ1-2 TRBV7-3 CASSQGANYGYTF
TRBJ1-2 TRBV29-1 CSAAQGNYGYTF
TRBJ1-3 TRBV11-2 CASSTWVDSKSSGNTIYF
TRBJ2-3 TRBV18 CASSPPGDRVWYGDTQYF
TRBJ1-2 TRBV6-5 CASRVPGAYGYTF
TRBJ2-2 TRBV5-6 CASSLVGGGLYTGELFF
TRBJ2-3 TRBV6-4 CASSVAGGPDTQYF
TRBJ2-1 TRBV27 CASSLERDRYNEQFF
NA TRBV7-9 CASSLGREGLYEQYF
TRBJ2-1 TRBV9 CASSVDRPLSNEQFF
TRBJ1-4 TRBV11-2 CASSPIQGALVELFF
NA TRBV6-5 CASRGADRGSYEQYF
TRBJ1-4 TRBV6-5 CASSYDREAHEKLFF